Included here is one TCR beta chain sequence, with context. Germline V gene data show CDR1 as SNHLY and CDR2 as FYNNEI. The CDR3 extends over 15 amino acids. The ends lost 5 bases at V and 5 bases at J; junction bases unmatched: 6. Sequencing was performed with immunoSEQ multiplex PCR; in TCRdb, only in-frame clones are kept and a portion is missing. The sample carries approximately 51,000 clones, about 90% recorded once. These data originate in a study of blood T cell repertoires in COVID-19. V and J are TRBV2 and TRBJ1-4; 9 bases are a match to TRBD1. Sequenced input: peripheral blood. The TCR comes from a woman aged 80 or older with COVID-19, enrolled during active disease. In DNA form, the CDR3 reads TGTGCCAGCAGTCACTCCGGGACAGGGAATGAAAAACTGTTTTTT. Protein: CASSHSGTGNEKLFF.